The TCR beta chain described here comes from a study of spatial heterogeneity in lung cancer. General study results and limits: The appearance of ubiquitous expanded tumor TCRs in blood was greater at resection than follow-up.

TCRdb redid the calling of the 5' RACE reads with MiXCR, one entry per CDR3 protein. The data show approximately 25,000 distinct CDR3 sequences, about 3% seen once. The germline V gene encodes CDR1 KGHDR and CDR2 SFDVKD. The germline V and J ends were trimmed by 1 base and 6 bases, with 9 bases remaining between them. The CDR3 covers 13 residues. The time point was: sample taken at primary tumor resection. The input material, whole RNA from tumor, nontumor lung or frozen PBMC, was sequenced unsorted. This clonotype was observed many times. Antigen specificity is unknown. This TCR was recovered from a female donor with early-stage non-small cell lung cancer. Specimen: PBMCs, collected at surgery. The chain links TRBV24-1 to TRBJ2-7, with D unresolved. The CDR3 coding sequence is TGTGCCACCAGTGATTTCAGAGGAGCCGAGCAGTACTTC. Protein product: CATSDFRGAEQYF.